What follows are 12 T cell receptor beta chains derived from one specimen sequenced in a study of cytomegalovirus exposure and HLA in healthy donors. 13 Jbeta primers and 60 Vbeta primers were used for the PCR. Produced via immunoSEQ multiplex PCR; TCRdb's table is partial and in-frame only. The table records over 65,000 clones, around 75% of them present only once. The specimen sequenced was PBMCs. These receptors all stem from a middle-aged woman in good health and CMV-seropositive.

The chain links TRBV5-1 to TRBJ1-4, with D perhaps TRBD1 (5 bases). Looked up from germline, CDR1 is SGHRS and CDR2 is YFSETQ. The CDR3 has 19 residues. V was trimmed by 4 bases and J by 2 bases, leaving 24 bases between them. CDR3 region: CASSRRAPTVLSTNEKLFF. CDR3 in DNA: TGCGCCAGCAGCCGGAGGGCCCCGACAGTGCTATCCACTAATGAAAAACTGTTTTTT.

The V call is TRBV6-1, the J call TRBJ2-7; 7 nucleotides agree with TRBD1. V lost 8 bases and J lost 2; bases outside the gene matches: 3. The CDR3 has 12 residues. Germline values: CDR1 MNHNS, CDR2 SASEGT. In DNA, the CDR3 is TGTGCCAGCCGGGACAGTACCTACGAGCAGTACTTC. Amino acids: CASRDSTYEQYF.

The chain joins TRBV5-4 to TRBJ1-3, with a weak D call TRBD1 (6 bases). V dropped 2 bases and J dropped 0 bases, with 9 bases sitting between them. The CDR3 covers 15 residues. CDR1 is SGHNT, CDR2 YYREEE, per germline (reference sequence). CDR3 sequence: CASSLQGVSGNTIYF. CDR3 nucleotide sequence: TGTGCCAGCAGCTTACAGGGTGTCTCTGGAAACACCATATATTTT.

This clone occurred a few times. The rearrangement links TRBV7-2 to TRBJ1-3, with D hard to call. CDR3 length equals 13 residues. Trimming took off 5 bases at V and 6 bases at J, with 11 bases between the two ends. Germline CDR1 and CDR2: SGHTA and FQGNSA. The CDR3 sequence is CASSPEAVNTIYF. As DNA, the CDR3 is TGTGCCAGCAGCCCAGAGGCCGTAAACACCATATATTTT.

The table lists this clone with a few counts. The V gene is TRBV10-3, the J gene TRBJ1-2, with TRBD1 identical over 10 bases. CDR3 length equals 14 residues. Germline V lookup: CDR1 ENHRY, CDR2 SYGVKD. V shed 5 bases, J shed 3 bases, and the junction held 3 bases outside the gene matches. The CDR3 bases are TGTGCCATCAGTTCGACAGGGGGCGACTATGGCTACACCTTC. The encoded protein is CAISSTGGDYGYTF.

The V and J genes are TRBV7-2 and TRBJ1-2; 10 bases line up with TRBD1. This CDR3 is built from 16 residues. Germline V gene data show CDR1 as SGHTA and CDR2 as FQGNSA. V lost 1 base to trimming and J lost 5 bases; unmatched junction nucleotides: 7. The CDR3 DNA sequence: TGTGCCAGCAGCTTAGGGGGGACAGGGGTACTATATGGCTACACCTTC. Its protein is CASSLGGTGVLYGYTF.

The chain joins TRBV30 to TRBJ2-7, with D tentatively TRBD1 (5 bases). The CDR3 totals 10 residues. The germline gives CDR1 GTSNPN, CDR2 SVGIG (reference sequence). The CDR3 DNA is TGTGCCTGGCCCGGCGCCAGGGTCAGAGTC. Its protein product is CAWPGARVRV.

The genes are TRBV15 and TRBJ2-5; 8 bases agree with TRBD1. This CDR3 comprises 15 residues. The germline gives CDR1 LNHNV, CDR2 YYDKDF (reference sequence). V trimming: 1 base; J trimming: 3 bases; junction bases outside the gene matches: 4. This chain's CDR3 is CATSRAQGAEETQYF. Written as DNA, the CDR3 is TGTGCCACCAGCAGAGCTCAGGGGGCAGAAGAGACCCAGTACTTC.

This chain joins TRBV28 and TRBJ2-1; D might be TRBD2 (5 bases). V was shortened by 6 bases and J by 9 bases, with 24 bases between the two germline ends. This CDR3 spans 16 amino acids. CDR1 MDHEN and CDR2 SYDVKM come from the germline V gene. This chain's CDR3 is CASSPLGADQRGEQFF. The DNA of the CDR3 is TGTGCCAGCAGCCCTCTAGGAGCGGACCAACGTGGTGAGCAGTTCTTC. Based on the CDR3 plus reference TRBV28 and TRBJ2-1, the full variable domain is DVKVTQSSRYLVKRTGEKVFLECVQDMDHENMFWYRQDPGLGLRLIYFSYDVKMKEKGDIPEGYSVSREKKERFSLILESASTNQTSMYLCASSPLGADQRGEQFFGPGTRLTVL.

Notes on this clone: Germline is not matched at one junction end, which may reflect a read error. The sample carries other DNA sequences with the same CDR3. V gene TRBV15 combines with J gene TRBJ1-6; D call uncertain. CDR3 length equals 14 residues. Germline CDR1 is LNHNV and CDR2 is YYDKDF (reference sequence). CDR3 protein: CATSRDRYNSPLHF. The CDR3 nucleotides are TGTGCCACCAGCAGAGACAGGTATAATTCCCCCCTCCACTTT.

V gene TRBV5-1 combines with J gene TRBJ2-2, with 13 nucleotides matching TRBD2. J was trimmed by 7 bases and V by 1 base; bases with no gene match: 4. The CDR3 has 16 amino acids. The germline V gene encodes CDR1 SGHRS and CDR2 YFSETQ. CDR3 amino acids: CASSLTSGGAGGELFF. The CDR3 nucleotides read TGCGCCAGCAGCTTGACTAGCGGGGGGGCCGGCGGGGAGCTGTTTTTT. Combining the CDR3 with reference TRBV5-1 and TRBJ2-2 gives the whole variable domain KAGVTQTPRYLIKTRGQQVTLSCSPISGHRSVSWYQQTPGQGLQFLFEYFSETQRNKGNFPGRFSGRQFSNSRSEMNVSTLELGDSALYLCASSLTSGGAGGELFFGEGSRLTVL.

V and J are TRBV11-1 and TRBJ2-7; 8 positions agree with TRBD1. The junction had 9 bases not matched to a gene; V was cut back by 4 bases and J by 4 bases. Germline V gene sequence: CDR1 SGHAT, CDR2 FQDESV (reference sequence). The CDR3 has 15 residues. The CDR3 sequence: CASSSGQGPIYEQYF. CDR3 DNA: TGTGCCAGCAGCTCAGGACAGGGTCCGATTTACGAGCAGTACTTC.